A selection of T cell receptor beta chains follows, all from one sample in a study of T cells expressing NK-cell markers. From its re-call of the 5' RACE reads, TCRdb lists each CDR3 protein once, without DNA. The listing records some 600,000 distinct CDR3 sequences. Sequencing was done on a sample of blood T cells: a sorted CD56 or NKG2C T cell subset, CD4+ or CD8+ T cells, or bulk PBMC T cells (not recorded which). The receptors were gathered from a man between 18 and 29 years old in good health. Each CDR3 is given with its conserved first and last residue.

length,V,J,CDR3
17,TRBV11-2,TRBJ1-6,CASSLETVSSYNSPLHF
15,TRBV6-2/TRBV6-3,TRBJ2-7,CASSYSNDRGYEQYF
14,TRBV3-1,TRBJ2-2,CASSPALDTGELFF
13,TRBV6-1,TRBJ1-2,CASLDRANYGYTF
17,TRBV10-3,TRBJ2-1,CAISDRLAGEPYNEQFF
15,TRBV5-5,TRBJ2-5,CASKGTGRFGETQYF
15,TRBV3-1,TRBJ2-3,CASSLGPYLADTQYF
17,TRBV6-1,TRBJ2-5,CASTGGAGGPDQETQYF
16,TRBV4-1,TRBJ2-5,CASSQGDRGLTETQYF
15,TRBV4-1,TRBJ1-1,CANSQRQASYTEAFF
14,TRBV10-3,TRBJ2-5,CAIRRQGMEETQYF
14,TRBV6-1,TRBJ2-3,CASSQTSGSDTQYF
13,TRBV5-5,TRBJ2-7,CASSAAGSYEQYF
11,TRBV10-3,TRBJ2-1,CAISEGPQQFF
14,TRBV7-2,TRBJ1-2,CASSLGPDQRGYTF
13,TRBV2,TRBJ1-2,CASSEGGDYGYTF
12,TRBV29-1,TRBJ1-5,CSVVVPNQPQHF
13,TRBV20-1,TRBJ2-1,CSASAFSSNEQFF
11,TRBV28,TRBJ2-7,CASTDGYEQYF
14,TRBV19,TRBJ2-2,CASGTLLNTGELFF
18,TRBV6-5,TRBJ1-4,CASSYSSRGGLTNEKLFF
15,TRBV9,TRBJ1-1,CASSFRGQGSAEAFF
21,TRBV7-3,TRBJ2-4,CASSHIYREDYPKLAKNIQYF
16,TRBV9,TRBJ2-5,CASSEGLRTERETQYF
14,TRBV10-3,TRBJ1-6,CATLDRGQGSPLHF
12,TRBV28,TRBJ2-7,CASHRDTYEQYF
15,TRBV5-1,TRBJ2-2,CASSLGPTGTGELFF
18,TRBV30,TRBJ2-1,CAWSGISGRTSSYNEQFF
15,TRBV20-1,TRBJ1-2,CSARAMTSSYYGYTF
13,TRBV25-1,TRBJ2-1,CASSNWAHNEQFF
12,TRBV29-1,TRBJ1-1,CSAMTGDTEAFF
15,TRBV5-5,TRBJ1-2,CASSSDPTGVGGYTF
16,TRBV12-3/TRBV12-4,TRBJ1-2,CASSLGGGGDPAGYTF
15,TRBV20-1,TRBJ2-2,CSASSSGRAPGELFF
14,TRBV29-1,TRBJ1-2,CSVEGTLTNYGYTF
15,TRBV10-2,TRBJ1-1,CASSESPGMNTEAFF
15,TRBV12-3/TRBV12-4,TRBJ2-7,CASSTLFSTSYEQYF
14,TRBV12-3/TRBV12-4,TRBJ1-2,CASSSFTEWDGYTF
14,TRBV7-9,TRBJ1-1,CASSPPRSNTEAFF
16,TRBV5-1,TRBJ1-2,CASTPLGGRIDYGYTF
13,TRBV5-1,TRBJ1-1,CASSLRTNTEAFF
13,TRBV20-1,TRBJ2-7,CSATRLAPYEQYF